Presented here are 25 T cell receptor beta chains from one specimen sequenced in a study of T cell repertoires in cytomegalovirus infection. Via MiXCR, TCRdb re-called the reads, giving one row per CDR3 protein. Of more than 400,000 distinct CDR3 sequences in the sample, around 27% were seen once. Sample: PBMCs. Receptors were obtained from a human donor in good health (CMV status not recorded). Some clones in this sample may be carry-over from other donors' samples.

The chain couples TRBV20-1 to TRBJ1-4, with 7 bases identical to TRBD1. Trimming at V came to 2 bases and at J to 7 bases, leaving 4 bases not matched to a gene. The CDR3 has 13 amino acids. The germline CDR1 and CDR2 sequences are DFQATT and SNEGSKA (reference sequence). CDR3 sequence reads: CSARTTGLEKLFF. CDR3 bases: TGCAGTGCTAGAACGACAGGGCTTGAAAAACTGTTTTTT.

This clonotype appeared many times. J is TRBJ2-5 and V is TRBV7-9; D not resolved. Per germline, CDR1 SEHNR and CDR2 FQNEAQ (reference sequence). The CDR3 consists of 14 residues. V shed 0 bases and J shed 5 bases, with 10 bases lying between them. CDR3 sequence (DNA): TGTGCCAGCAGCTTAGCGGCGAGTCAGGAGACCCAGTACTTC. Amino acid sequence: CASSLAASQETQYF.

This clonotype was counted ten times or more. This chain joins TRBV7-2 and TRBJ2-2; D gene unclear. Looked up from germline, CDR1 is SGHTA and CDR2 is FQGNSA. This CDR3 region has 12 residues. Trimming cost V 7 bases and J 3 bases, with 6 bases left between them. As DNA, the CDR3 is TGTGCCAGCACCAAGTACACCGGGGAGCTGTTTTTT. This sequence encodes CASTKYTGELFF.

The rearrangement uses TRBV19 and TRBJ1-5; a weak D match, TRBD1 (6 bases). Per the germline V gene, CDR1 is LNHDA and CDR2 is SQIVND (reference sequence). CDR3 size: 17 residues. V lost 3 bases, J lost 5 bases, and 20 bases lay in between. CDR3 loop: CASSIPGQIIGDQPQHF. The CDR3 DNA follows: TGTGCCAGTAGTATCCCCGGACAGATTATCGGGGATCAGCCCCAGCATTTT.

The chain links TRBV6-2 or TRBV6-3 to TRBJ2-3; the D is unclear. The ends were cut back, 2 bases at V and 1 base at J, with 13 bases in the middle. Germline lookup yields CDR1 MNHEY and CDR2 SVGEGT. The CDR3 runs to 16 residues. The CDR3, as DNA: TGTGCCAGCAGTTACCGAGCCGGAGTGGGCACAGATACGCAGTATTTT. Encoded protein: CASSYRAGVGTDTQYF.

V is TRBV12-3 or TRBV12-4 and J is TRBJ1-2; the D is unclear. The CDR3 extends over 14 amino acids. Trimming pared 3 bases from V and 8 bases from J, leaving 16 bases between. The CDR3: CASSFSAVGSGYTF. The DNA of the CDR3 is TGTGCCAGCAGTTTCTCCGCGGTGGGGTCGGGCTACACCTTC.

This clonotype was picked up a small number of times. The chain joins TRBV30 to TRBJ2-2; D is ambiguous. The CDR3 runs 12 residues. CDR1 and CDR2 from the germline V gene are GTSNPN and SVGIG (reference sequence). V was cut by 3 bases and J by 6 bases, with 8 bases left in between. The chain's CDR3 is CAWRLFPGELFF. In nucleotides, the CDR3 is TGTGCCTGGAGATTGTTCCCCGGGGAGCTGTTTTTT.

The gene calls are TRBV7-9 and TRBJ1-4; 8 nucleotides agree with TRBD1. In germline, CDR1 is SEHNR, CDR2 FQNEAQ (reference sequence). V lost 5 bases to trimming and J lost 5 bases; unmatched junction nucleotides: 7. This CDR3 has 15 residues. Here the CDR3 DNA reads TGTGCCAGCAGCGACCGACAGGGGTCCAATGAAAAACTGTTTTTT. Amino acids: CASSDRQGSNEKLFF. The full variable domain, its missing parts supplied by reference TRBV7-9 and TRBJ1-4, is DTGVSQNPRHKITKRGQNVTFRCDPISEHNRLYWYRQTLGQGPEFLTYFQNEAQLEKSRLLSDRFSAERPKGSFSTLEIQRTEQGDSAMYLCASSDRQGSNEKLFFGSGTQLSVL.

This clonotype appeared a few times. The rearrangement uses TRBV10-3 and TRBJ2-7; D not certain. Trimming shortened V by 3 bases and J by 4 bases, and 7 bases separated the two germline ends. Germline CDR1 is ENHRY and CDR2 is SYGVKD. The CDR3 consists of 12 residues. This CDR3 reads CAISERVYEQYF. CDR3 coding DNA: TGTGCCATCAGTGAAAGAGTTTACGAGCAGTACTTC.

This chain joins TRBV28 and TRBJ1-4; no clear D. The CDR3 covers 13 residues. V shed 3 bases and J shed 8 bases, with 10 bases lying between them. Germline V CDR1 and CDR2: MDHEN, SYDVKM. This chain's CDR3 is CASSFGSDEKLFF. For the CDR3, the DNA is TGTGCCAGCAGTTTCGGTTCGGACGAAAAACTGTTTTTT.

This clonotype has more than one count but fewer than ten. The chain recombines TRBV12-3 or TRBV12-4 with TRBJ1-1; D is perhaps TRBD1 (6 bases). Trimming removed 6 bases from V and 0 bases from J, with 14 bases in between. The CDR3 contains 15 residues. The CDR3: CASSPRGALNTEAFF. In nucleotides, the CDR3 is TGTGCCAGCAGCCCAAGGGGGGCACTGAACACTGAAGCTTTCTTT.

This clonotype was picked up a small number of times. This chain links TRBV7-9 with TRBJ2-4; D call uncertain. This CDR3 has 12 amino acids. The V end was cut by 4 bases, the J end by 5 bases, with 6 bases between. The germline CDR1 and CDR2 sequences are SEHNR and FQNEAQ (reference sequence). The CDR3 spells CASSWGENIQYF. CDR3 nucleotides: TGTGCCAGCAGCTGGGGTGAAAACATTCAGTACTTC.

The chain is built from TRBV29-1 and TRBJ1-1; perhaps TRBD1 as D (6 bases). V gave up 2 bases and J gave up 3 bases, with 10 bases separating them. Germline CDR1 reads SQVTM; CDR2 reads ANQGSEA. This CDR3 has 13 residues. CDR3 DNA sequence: TGCAGCGTTGAAAGGAGGGGGGACACTGAAGCTTTCTTT. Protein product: CSVERRGDTEAFF. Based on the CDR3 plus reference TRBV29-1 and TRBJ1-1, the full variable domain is SAVISQKPSRDICQRGTSLTIQCQVDSQVTMMFWYRQQPGQSLTLIATANQGSEATYESGFVIDKFPISRPNLTFSTLTVSNMSPEDSSIYLCSVERRGDTEAFFGQGTRLTVV.

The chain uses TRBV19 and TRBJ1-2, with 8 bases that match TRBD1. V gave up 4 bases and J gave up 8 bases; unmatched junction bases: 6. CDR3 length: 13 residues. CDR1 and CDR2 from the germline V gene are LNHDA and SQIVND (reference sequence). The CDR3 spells CASSTTTGVGYTF. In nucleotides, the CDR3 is TGTGCCAGTAGTACCACGACAGGGGTCGGCTACACCTTC.

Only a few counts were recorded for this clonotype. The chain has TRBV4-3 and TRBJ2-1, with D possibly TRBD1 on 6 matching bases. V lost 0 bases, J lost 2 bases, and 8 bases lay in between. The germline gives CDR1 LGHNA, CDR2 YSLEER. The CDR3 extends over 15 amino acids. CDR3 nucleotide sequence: TGCGCCAGCAGCCAAGAAACAGGGCCCTACAATGAGCAGTTCTTC. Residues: CASSQETGPYNEQFF.

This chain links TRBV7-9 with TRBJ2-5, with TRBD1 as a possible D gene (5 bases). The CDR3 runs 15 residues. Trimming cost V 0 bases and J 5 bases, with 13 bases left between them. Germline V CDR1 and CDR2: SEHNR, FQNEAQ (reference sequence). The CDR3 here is CASSLANQGRETQYF. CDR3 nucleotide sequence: TGTGCCAGCAGCTTAGCCAATCAGGGCCGGGAGACCCAGTACTTC. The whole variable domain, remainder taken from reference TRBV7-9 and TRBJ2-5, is DTGVSQNPRHKITKRGQNVTFRCDPISEHNRLYWYRQTLGQGPEFLTYFQNEAQLEKSRLLSDRFSAERPKGSFSTLEIQRTEQGDSAMYLCASSLANQGRETQYFGPGTRLLVL.

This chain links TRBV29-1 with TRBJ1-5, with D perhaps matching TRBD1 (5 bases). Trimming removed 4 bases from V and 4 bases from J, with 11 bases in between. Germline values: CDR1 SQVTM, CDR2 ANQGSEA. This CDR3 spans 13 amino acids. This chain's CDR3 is CSVAGDGNQPQHF. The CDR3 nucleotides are TGCAGCGTTGCGGGGGATGGGAATCAGCCCCAGCATTTT.

In DNA, the CDR3 is TGCAGCGGGTCCAACAGGGGAGGACGAGAGACCCAGTACTTC. Amino acid sequence: CSGSNRGGRETQYF. This chain uses TRBV29-1 with TRBJ2-5; D is possibly TRBD1 (7 bases). Per germline, CDR1 SQVTM and CDR2 ANQGSEA. The CDR3 runs 14 residues. The V gene lost 7 bases and the J gene lost 4 bases, with 19 bases spanning the gap.

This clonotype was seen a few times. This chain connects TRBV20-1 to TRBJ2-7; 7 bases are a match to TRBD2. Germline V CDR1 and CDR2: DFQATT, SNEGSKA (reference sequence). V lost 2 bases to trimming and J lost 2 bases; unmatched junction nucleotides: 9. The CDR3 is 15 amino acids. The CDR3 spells CSARPPWGGTYEQYF. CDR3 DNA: TGCAGTGCTAGACCTCCTTGGGGGGGGACCTACGAGCAGTACTTC.

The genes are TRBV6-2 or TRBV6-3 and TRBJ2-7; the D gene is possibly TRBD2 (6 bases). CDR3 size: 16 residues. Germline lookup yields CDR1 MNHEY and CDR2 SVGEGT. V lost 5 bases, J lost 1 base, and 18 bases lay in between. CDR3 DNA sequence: TGTGCCAGCAGTGGATCTAGCGAAGGGATTTCCTACGAGCAGTACGTC. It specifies CASSGSSEGISYEQYV.

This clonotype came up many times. In nucleotides, the CDR3 is TGTGCCAGCAGCCCCCGGGTGGGAATAAGCTCCTACGAGCAGTACGTC. Translating it yields CASSPRVGISSYEQYV. The chain couples TRBV7-6 to TRBJ2-7; no reliable D call. The ends were cut back, 5 bases at V and 0 bases at J, with 17 bases in the middle. This CDR3 has 16 residues. Per the germline V gene, CDR1 is SGHVS and CDR2 is FNYEAQ.

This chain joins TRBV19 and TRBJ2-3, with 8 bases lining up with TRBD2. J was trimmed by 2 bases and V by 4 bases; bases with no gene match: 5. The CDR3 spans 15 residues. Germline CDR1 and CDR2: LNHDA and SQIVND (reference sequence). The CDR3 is CASSKLAAYTDTQYF. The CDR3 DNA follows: TGTGCCAGTAGTAAACTAGCGGCATACACAGATACGCAGTATTTT. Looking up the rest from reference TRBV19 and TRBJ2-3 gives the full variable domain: DGGITQSPKYLFRKEGQNVTLSCEQNLNHDAMYWYRQDPGQGLRLIYYSQIVNDFQKGDIAEGYSVSREKKESFPLTVTSAQKNPTAFYLCASSKLAAYTDTQYFGPGTRLTVL.

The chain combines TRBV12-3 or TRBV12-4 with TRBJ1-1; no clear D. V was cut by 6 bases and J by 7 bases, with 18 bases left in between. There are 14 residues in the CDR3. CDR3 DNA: TGTGCCAGCAGCCGATTGAGGGCGGGTTTTGAAGCTTTCTTT. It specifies CASSRLRAGFEAFF.

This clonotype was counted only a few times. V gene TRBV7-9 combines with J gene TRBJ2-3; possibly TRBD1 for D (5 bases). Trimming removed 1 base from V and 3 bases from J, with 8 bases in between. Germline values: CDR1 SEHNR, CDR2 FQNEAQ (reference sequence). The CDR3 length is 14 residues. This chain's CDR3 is CASSLDRWTDTQYF. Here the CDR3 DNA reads TGTGCCAGCAGCTTAGACAGGTGGACAGATACGCAGTATTTT.

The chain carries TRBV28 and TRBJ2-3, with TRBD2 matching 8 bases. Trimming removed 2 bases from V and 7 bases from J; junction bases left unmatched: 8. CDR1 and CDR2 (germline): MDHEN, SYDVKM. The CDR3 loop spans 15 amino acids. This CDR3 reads CASSLSSGTSHTQYF. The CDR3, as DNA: TGTGCCAGCAGTTTAAGTAGCGGGACTTCCCATACGCAGTATTTT. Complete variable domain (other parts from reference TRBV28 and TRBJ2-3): DVKVTQSSRYLVKRTGEKVFLECVQDMDHENMFWYRQDPGLGLRLIYFSYDVKMKEKGDIPEGYSVSREKKERFSLILESASTNQTSMYLCASSLSSGTSHTQYFGPGTRLTVL.